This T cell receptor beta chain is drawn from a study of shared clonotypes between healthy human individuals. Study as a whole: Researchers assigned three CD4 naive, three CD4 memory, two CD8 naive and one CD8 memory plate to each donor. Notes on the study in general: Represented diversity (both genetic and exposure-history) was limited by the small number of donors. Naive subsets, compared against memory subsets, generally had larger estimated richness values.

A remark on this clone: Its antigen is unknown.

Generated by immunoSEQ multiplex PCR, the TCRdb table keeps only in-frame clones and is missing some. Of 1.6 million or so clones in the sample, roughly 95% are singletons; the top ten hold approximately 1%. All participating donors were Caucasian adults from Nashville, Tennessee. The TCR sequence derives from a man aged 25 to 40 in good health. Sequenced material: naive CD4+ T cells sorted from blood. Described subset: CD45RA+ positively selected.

DNA for the CDR3: TGTGCCAGCAGCTTAGTCCCGATAGTCTACGAGCAGTACTTC. It translates to CASSLVPIVYEQYF. The V and J genes are TRBV11-1 and TRBJ2-7, with D unresolved. The V and J ends lost 1 base and 3 bases respectively, with 10 bases between them. This CDR3 has 14 amino acids. The V gene's germline CDR1 is SGHAT and CDR2 FQDESV (reference sequence).